What follows is one T cell receptor beta chain and its context. MiXCR, applied by TCRdb to the RACE reads, yields one record per CDR3 protein. Here the sample spans 150,000 to 200,000 distinct CDR3 sequences, about 20% being singletons. Documented time point: patch test 1, 2 weeks after DPC sensitization. The treatment: therapeutic diphenylcyclopropenone sensitization with weekly scalp DPC. The drawing of blood occurred before each patch test was applied. Germline CDR1 is DFQATT and CDR2 is SNEGSKA (reference sequence). Trimming took off 6 bases at V and 7 bases at J, with 22 bases between the two ends. The CDR3 spans 14 residues. These data come from a study of human T cells and chemical hapten exposure.

The chain uses TRBV20-1 and TRBJ2-7; D is perhaps TRBD2 (6 bases). The clonotype originates from a woman in her forties or fifties with alopecia areata. Some clones in this sample may be carry-over from other donors' samples. This material consisted of whole blood, taken in connection with sensitization to the hapten diphenylcyclopropenone (DPC). As DNA, the CDR3 is TGCAGTGCCCAATCGGAGGGTCCTTTAGGGGAGCAGTACTTC. Translating it yields CSAQSEGPLGEQYF.